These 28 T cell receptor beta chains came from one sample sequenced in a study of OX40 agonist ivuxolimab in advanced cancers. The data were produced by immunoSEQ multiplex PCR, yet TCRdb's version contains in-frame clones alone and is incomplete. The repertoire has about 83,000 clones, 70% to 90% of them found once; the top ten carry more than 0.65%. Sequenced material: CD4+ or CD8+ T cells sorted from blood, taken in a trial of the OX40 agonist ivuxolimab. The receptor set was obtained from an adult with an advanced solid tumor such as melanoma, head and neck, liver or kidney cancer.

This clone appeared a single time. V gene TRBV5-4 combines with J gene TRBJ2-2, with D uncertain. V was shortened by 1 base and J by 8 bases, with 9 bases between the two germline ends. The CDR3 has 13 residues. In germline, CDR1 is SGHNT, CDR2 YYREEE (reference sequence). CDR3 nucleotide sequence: TGTGCCAGCAGCTTGCAGGCCAAGGGGGAGCTGTTTTTT. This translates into CASSLQAKGELFF.

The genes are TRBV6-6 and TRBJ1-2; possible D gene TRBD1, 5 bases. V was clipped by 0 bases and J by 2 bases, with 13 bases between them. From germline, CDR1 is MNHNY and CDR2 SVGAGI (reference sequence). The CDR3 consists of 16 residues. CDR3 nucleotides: TGTGCCAGCAGTTACTCGAAGGGGAGTCTAAACTATGGCTACACCTTC. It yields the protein CASSYSKGSLNYGYTF.

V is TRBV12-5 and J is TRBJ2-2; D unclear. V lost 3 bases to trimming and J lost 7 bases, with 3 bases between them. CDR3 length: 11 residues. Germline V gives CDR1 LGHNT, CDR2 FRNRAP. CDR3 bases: TGTGCTAGTGGTTTCGTCGGGGAGCTGTTTTTT. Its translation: CASGFVGELFF.

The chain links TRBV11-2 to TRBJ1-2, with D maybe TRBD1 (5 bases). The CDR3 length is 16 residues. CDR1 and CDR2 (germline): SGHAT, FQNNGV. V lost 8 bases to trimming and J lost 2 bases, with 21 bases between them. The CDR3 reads CASEVKWGVFNYGYTF. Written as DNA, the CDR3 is TGTGCCAGCGAAGTCAAGTGGGGGGTTTTCAACTATGGCTACACCTTC.

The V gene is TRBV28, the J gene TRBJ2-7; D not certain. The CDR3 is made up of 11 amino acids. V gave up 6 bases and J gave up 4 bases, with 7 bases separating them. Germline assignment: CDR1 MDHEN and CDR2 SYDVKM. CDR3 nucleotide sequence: TGTGCCAGCAGCATAAGATACGAGCAGTACTTC. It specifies CASSIRYEQYF.

The CDR3 sequence is CASSASGSGYEQYF. CDR3 sequence (DNA): TGCGCCAGCAGTGCGAGCGGGAGCGGCTACGAGCAGTACTTC. V is TRBV10-2 and J is TRBJ2-7; 8 nucleotides align to TRBD2. The CDR3 extends over 14 amino acids. Germline loops: CDR1 WSHSY, CDR2 SAAADI. Germline trimming cut 4 bases from V and 3 bases from J; bases unmatched to any gene: 5.

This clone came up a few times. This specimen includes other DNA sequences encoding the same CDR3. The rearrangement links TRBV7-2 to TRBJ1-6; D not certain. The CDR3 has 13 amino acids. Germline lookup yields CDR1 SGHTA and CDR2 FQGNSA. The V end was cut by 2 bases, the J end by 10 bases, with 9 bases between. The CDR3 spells CASSLRTTSPLHF. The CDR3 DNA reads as TGTGCCAGCAGCTTAAGAACGACCTCACCCCTCCACTTT.

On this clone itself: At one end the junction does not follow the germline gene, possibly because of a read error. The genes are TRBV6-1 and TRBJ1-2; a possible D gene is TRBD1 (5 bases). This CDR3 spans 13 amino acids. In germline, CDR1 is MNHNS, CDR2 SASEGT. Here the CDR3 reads CASSEGSAGVIPF. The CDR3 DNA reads TGTGCCAGCAGTGAAGGATCAGCGGGGGTAATCCCCTTC.

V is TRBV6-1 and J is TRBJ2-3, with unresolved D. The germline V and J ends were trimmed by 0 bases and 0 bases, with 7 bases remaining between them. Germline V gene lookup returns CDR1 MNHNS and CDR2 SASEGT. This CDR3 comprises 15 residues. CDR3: CASSEAFASTDTQYF. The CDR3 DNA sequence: TGTGCCAGCAGTGAAGCTTTTGCTAGCACAGATACGCAGTATTTT.

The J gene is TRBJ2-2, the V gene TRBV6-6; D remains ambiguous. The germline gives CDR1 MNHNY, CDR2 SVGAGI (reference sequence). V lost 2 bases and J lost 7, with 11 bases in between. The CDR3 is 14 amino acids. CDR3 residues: CASSYLRTDGELFF. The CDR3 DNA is TGTGCCAGCAGTTACCTTCGAACGGACGGGGAGCTGTTTTTT.

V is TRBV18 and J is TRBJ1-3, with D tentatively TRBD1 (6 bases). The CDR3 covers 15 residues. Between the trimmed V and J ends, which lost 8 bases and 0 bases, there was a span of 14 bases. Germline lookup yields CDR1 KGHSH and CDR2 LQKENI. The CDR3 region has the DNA TGTGCCAGCACCGGACAGTCCTCCTCTGGAAACACCATATATTTT. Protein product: CASTGQSSSGNTIYF.

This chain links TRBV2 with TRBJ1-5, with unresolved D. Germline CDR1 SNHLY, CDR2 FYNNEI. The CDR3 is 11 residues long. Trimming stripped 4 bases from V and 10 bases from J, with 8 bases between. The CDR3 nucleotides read TGTGCCAGCAGTGGAGAAGGCCCCCAGCATTTT. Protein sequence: CASSGEGPQHF.

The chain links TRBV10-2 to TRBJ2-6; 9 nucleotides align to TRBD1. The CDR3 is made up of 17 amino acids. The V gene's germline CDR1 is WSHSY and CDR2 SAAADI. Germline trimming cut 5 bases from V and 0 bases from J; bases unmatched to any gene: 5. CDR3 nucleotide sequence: TGCGCCAGCAGTAGGACAGGGGATAGCTCTGGGGCCAACGTCCTGACTTTC. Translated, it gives CASSRTGDSSGANVLTF.

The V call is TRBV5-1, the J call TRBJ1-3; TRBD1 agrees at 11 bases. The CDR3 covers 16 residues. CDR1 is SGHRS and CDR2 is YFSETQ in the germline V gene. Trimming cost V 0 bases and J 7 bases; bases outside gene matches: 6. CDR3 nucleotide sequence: TGCGCCAGCAGCTTGGTAACGGACAGGGGGCCGAACACCATATATTTT. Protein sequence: CASSLVTDRGPNTIYF.

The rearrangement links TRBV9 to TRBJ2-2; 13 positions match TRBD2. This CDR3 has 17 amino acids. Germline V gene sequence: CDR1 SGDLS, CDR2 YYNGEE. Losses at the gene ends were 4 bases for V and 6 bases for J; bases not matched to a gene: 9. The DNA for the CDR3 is TGTGCCAGCAGCCCTGGACTAGCGGGAGTTGTGGCCGGGGAGCTGTTTTTT. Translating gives CASSPGLAGVVAGELFF.

This CDR3 reads CASSGQQGAAYNEQFF. The CDR3 nucleotides read TGTGCCAGCAGCGGTCAACAAGGGGCGGCTTACAATGAGCAGTTCTTC. The chain is built from TRBV9 and TRBJ2-1; a weak D match, TRBD1 (5 bases). Trimming took 3 bases from V and 4 from J, leaving 17 bases between them. The CDR3 spans 16 residues. The germline CDR1 and CDR2 sequences are SGDLS and YYNGEE.

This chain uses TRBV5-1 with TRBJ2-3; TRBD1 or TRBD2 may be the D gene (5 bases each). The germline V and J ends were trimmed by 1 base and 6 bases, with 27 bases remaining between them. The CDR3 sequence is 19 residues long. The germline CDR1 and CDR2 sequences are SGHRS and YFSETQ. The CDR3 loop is CASSLLQPRGRDDGDTQYF. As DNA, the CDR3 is TGCGCCAGCAGCTTGCTCCAACCCCGGGGCCGGGACGATGGGGATACGCAGTATTTT.

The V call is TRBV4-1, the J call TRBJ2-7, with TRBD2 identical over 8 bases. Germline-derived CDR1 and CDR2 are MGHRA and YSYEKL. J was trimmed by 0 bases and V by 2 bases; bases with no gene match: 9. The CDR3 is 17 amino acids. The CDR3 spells CASSQFPSGPLSYEQYF. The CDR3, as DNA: TGCGCCAGCAGCCAATTCCCTAGCGGGCCTCTCTCCTACGAGCAGTACTTC.

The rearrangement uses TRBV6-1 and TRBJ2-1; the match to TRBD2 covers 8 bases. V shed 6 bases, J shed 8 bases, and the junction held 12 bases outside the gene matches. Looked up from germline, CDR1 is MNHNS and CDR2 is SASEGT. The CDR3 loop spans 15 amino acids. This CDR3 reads CASRHPGTSRDEQFF. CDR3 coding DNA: TGTGCCAGCAGGCATCCCGGGACTAGTAGGGATGAGCAGTTCTTC.

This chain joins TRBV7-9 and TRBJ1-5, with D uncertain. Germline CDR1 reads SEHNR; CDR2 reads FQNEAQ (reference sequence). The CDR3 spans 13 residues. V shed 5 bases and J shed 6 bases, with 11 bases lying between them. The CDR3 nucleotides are TGTGCCAGCAGCCTGGGAGGAGGTCAGCCCCAGCATTTT. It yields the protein CASSLGGGQPQHF.

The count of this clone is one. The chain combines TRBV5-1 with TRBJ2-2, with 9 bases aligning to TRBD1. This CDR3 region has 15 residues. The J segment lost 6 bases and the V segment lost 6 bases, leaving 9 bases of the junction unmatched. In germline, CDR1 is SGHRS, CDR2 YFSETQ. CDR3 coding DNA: TGCGCCAGCATATCCGCGACAGGGGGGTCCGGGGAGCTGTTTTTT. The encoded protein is CASISATGGSGELFF.

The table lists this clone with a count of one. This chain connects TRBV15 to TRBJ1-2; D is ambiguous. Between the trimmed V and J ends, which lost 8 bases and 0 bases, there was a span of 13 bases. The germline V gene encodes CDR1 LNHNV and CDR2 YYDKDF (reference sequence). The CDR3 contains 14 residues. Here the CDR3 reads CATPPGGANYGYTF. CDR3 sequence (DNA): TGTGCCACCCCCCCAGGCGGTGCTAACTATGGCTACACCTTC.

As DNA, the CDR3 is TGTGCCAGCAGCGTAGACCCCTGGGCATCTGGCTACACCTTC. Protein: CASSVDPWASGYTF. This chain uses TRBV9 with TRBJ1-2; D is ambiguous. V was pared by 0 bases and J by 7 bases, with 13 bases between. The CDR3 covers 14 residues. Per the germline V gene, CDR1 is SGDLS and CDR2 is YYNGEE.

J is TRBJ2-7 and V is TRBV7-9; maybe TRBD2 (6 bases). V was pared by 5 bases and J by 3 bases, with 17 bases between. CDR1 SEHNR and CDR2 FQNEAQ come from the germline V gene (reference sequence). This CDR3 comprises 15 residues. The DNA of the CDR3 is TGTGCCAGCAGCCCCGCGGGACCGATGAACTACGAGCAGTACTTC. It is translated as CASSPAGPMNYEQYF. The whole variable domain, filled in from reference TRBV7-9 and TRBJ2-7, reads DTGVSQNPRHKITKRGQNVTFRCDPISEHNRLYWYRQTLGQGPEFLTYFQNEAQLEKSRLLSDRFSAERPKGSFSTLEIQRTEQGDSAMYLCASSPAGPMNYEQYFGPGTRLTVT.

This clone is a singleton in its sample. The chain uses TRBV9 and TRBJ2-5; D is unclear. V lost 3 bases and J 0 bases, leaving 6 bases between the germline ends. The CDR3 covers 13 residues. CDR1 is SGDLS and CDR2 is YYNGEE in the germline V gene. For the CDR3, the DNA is TGTGCCAGCAGCGAGTCGTACCAAGAGACCCAGTACTTC. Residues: CASSESYQETQYF.

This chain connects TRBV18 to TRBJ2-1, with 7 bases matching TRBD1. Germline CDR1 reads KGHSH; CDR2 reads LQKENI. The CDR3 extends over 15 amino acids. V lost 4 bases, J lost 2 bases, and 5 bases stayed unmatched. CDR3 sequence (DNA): TGTGCCAGCTCACGAGGACAGGCCACCTACAATGAGCAGTTCTTC. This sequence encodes CASSRGQATYNEQFF. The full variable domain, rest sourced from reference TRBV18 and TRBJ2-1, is NAGVMQNPRHLVRRRGQEARLRCSPMKGHSHVYWYRQLPEEGLKFMVYLQKENIIDESGMPKERFSAEFPKEGPSILRIQQVVRGDSAAYFCASSRGQATYNEQFFGPGTRLTVL.

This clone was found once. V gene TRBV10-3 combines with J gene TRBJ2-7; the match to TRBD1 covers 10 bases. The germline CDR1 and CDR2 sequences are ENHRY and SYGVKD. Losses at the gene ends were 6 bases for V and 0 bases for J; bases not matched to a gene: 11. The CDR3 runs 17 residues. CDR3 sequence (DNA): TGTGCCATCAGCCAAGGGACAGGGGTCCGCGGCTCCTACGAGCAGTACTTC. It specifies CAISQGTGVRGSYEQYF.

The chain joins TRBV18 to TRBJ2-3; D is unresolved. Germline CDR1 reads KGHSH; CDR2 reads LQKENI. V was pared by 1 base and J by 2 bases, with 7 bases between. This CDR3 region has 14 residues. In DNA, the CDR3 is TGTGCCAGCTCACCACGGCCTTCCACAGATACGCAGTATTTT. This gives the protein CASSPRPSTDTQYF.